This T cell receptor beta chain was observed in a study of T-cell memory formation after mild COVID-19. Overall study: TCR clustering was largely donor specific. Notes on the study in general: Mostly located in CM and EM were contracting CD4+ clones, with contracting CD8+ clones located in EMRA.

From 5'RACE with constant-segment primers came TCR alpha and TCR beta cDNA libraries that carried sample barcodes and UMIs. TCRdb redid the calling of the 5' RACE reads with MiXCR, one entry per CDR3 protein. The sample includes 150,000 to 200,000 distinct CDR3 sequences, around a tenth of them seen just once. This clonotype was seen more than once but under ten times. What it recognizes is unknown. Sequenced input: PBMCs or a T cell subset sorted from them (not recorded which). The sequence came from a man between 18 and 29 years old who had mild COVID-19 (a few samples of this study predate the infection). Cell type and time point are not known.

The CDR3 loop reads CAIQQVWDTDTQYF. Written as DNA, the CDR3 is TGTGCCATCCAACAGGTTTGGGACACAGATACGCAGTATTTT. The chain recombines TRBV10-3 with TRBJ2-3; perhaps TRBD1 as D (5 bases). With 8 bases removed from V and 2 bases from J, the gap between germline ends came to 14 bases. Germline lookup yields CDR1 ENHRY and CDR2 SYGVKD. The CDR3 covers 14 residues.